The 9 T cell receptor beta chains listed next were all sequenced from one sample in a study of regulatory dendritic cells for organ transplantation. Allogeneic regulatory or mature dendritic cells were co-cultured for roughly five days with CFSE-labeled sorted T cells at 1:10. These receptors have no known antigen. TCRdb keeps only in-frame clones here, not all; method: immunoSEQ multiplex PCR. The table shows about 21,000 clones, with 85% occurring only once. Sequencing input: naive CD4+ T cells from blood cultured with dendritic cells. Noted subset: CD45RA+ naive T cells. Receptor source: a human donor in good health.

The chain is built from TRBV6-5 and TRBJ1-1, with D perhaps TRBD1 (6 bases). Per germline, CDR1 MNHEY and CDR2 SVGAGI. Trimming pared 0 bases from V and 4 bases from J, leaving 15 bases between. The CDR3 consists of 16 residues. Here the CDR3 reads CASSYSTGHGGTEAFF. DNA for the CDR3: TGTGCCAGCAGTTACTCGACAGGCCACGGGGGCACTGAAGCTTTCTTT.

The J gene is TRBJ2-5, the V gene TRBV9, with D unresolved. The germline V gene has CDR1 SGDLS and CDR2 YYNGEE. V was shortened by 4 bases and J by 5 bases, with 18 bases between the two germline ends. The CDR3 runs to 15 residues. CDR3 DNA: TGTGCCAGCAGCCGAACAATGGCGGTCCGGGAGACCCAGTACTTC. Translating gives CASSRTMAVRETQYF. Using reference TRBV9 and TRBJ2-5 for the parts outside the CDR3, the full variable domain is DSGVTQTPKHLITATGQRVTLRCSPRSGDLSVYWYQQSLDQGLQFLIQYYNGEERAKGNILERFSAQQFPDLHSELNLSSLELGDSALYFCASSRTMAVRETQYFGPGTRLLVL.

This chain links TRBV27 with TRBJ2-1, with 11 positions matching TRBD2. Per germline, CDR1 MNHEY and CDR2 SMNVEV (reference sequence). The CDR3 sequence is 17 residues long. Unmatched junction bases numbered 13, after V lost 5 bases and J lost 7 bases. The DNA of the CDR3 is TGTGCCAGCAGTGACACTAGCGGGGGCTCGGTAGGGAATGAGCAGTTCTTC. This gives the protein CASSDTSGGSVGNEQFF.

The CDR3 DNA is TGCAGCGTTGACCTCCAAGGACAGGGAATGGACGAGCAGTACTTC. Translation gives CSVDLQGQGMDEQYF. The chain is built from TRBV29-1 and TRBJ2-7; 8 nucleotides agree with TRBD1. The germline V gene encodes CDR1 SQVTM and CDR2 ANQGSEA. V shed 3 bases, J shed 5 bases, and the junction held 12 bases outside the gene matches. The CDR3 contains 15 residues.

The CDR3 coding sequence is TGTGCCAGCAGTAATCTCCCGCTAGCGGCTTACAATGAGCAGTTCTTC. This sequence encodes CASSNLPLAAYNEQFF. The rearrangement links TRBV28 to TRBJ2-1, with 7 bases fitting TRBD2. The CDR3 contains 16 residues. The V gene's germline CDR1 is MDHEN and CDR2 SYDVKM. V shed 5 bases and J 4 bases; nucleotides not matched to a gene: 11. The full variable domain, completed using reference TRBV28 and TRBJ2-1, is DVKVTQSSRYLVKRTGEKVFLECVQDMDHENMFWYRQDPGLGLRLIYFSYDVKMKEKGDIPEGYSVSREKKERFSLILESASTNQTSMYLCASSNLPLAAYNEQFFGPGTRLTVL.

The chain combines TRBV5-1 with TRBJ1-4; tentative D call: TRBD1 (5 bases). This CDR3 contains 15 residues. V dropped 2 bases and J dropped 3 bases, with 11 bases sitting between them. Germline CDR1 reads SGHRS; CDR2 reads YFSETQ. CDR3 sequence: CASSFTGSPNEKLFF. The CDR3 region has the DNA TGCGCCAGCAGCTTCACAGGATCACCTAATGAAAAACTGTTTTTT.

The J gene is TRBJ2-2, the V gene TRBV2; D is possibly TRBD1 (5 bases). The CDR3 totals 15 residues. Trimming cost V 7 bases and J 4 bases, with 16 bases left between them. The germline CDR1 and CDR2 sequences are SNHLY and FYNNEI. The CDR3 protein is CASITRGIGTGELFF. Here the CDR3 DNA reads TGTGCCAGCATTACAAGGGGTATAGGCACCGGGGAGCTGTTTTTT.

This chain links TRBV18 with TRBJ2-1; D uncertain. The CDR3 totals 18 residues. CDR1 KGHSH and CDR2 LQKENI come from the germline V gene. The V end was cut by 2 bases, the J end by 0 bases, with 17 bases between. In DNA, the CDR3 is TGTGCCAGCTCACCAGCTCCTCTGGACCCGAGCTCCTACAATGAGCAGTTCTTC. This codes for CASSPAPLDPSSYNEQFF. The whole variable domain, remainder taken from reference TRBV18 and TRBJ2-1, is NAGVMQNPRHLVRRRGQEARLRCSPMKGHSHVYWYRQLPEEGLKFMVYLQKENIIDESGMPKERFSAEFPKEGPSILRIQQVVRGDSAAYFCASSPAPLDPSSYNEQFFGPGTRLTVL.

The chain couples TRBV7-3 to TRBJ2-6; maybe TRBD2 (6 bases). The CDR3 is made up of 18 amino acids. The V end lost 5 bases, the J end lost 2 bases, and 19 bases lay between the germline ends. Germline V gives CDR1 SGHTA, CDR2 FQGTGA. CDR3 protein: CASSGRTRKSPGANVLTF. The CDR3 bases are TGTGCCAGCAGCGGGAGGACACGAAAGAGCCCTGGGGCCAACGTCCTGACTTTC.